Detailed here is one T cell receptor (beta chain). CD45RO-negative cells were positively selected for CCR7, leaving out terminally differentiated effector memory CD45RA+ cells. This sample was included in a study of shared clonotypes between healthy human individuals. Per the germline V gene, CDR1 is SEHNR and CDR2 is FQNEAQ (reference sequence). The CDR3 length is 14 residues. Trimming took 5 bases from V and 3 from J; bases not matched to a gene: 5. Here immunoSEQ multiplex PCR was the method, and the copy in TCRdb shows in-frame clones only, minus some. The table lists 2 million to 2.5 million clones, 85% to 95% of them singletons.

This receptor was taken from a man between 18 and 29 years old in good health. Some clones in this sample may be carry-over from other donors' samples. This rearrangement joins TRBV7-9 to TRBJ2-7, with 9 nucleotides matching TRBD2. Source material: naive CD8+ T cells from PBMCs. The chain's CDR3 is CASSPTSGFYEQYF. CDR3 coding DNA: TGTGCCAGCAGCCCGACTAGCGGATTCTACGAGCAGTACTTC.